These 19 T cell receptor beta chains share one sample of origin, sequenced in a study of radiotherapy plus CTLA-4 blockade in lung cancer. Profiled with immunoSEQ multiplex PCR; TCRdb holds only in-frame clones, not every one. This table has 55,000 to 70,000 clones, less than 85% appearing once. The source material was peripheral blood, sampled from a patient treated with radiotherapy plus ipilimumab. These receptors were collected from a human donor with non-small cell lung cancer who had a complete response to radiotherapy plus ipilimumab.

The chain uses TRBV6-5 and TRBJ1-5; D is uncertain. Trimming took off 6 bases at V and 4 bases at J, with 13 bases between the two ends. CDR3 length: 14 residues. CDR1 MNHEY and CDR2 SVGAGI come from the germline V gene. As DNA, the CDR3 is TGTGCCAGCAGCCCCGCGGGGAGTAATCAGCCCCAGCATTTT. Protein sequence: CASSPAGSNQPQHF.

This clone was seen only once. The V gene is TRBV27, the J gene TRBJ1-1; no firm D call. The CDR3 length is 13 residues. V was trimmed by 3 bases and J by 1 base, leaving 6 bases between them. Germline CDR1 and CDR2: MNHEY and SMNVEV (reference sequence). DNA of the CDR3: TGTGCCAGCAGTTTCTCCCCGAACACTGAAGCTTTCTTT. Translated, it gives CASSFSPNTEAFF.

This rearrangement joins TRBV5-1 to TRBJ1-5; D may be TRBD1 (5 bases). Germline CDR1 SGHRS, CDR2 YFSETQ. Trimming left V 0 bases short and J 5 bases short, with 15 bases between. The CDR3 loop spans 16 amino acids. The CDR3 spells CASSLAGQGSDQPQHF. In DNA form, the CDR3 reads TGCGCCAGCAGCTTGGCCGGTCAGGGCTCCGATCAGCCCCAGCATTTT. The variable domain in full, completed from reference TRBV5-1 and TRBJ1-5, reads KAGVTQTPRYLIKTRGQQVTLSCSPISGHRSVSWYQQTPGQGLQFLFEYFSETQRNKGNFPGRFSGRQFSNSRSEMNVSTLELGDSALYLCASSLAGQGSDQPQHFGDGTRLSIL.

CDR3 in amino acids: CSGAALTRNYGYTF. The DNA of the CDR3 is TGCAGCGGGGCCGCGCTGACCCGCAACTATGGCTACACCTTC. The chain links TRBV29-1 to TRBJ1-2; D remains ambiguous. The CDR3 consists of 14 residues. In germline, CDR1 is SQVTM, CDR2 ANQGSEA. V was shortened by 7 bases and J by 2 bases, with 17 bases between the two germline ends.

The V gene is TRBV9, the J gene TRBJ2-3; 9 bases map to TRBD2. The germline CDR1 and CDR2 sequences are SGDLS and YYNGEE. V gave up 7 bases and J gave up 0 bases; unmatched junction bases: 6. CDR3 length: 15 amino acids. CDR3 amino acids: CASAAGGFSTDTQYF. Here the CDR3 DNA reads TGTGCCAGCGCTGCGGGGGGGTTTAGCACAGATACGCAGTATTTT.

The rearrangement uses TRBV9 and TRBJ2-7; no clear D gene. Germline CDR1 reads SGDLS; CDR2 reads YYNGEE. The germline V and J ends were trimmed by 3 bases and 0 bases, with 7 bases remaining between them. The CDR3 spans 13 residues. CDR3 region: CASSGPRSYEQYF. The CDR3 DNA is TGTGCCAGCAGCGGGCCCCGCTCCTACGAGCAGTACTTC.

This rearrangement joins TRBV6-5 to TRBJ1-5; 8 bases match TRBD1. Looked up from germline, CDR1 is MNHEY and CDR2 is SVGAGI. The CDR3 covers 15 residues. Losses at the gene ends were 5 bases for V and 4 bases for J; bases not matched to a gene: 7. CDR3 DNA: TGTGCCAGCAGTCGCGGGACAGGAGGGAATCAGCCCCAGCATTTT. The encoded protein is CASSRGTGGNQPQHF.

This clone has a single count. The chain couples TRBV11-2 to TRBJ2-7, with a possible D match to TRBD1 (6 bases). The CDR3 covers 12 residues. The V gene lost 7 bases and the J gene lost 3 bases, with 10 bases spanning the gap. Germline V gene lookup returns CDR1 SGHAT and CDR2 FQNNGV. Written as DNA, the CDR3 is TGTGCCAGCACCCTGGACAGCTACGAGCAGTACTTC. Encoded protein: CASTLDSYEQYF.

The V call is TRBV12-5, the J call TRBJ1-5, with a weak D call TRBD1 (6 bases). From germline, CDR1 is LGHNT and CDR2 FRNRAP. CDR3 length: 16 amino acids. V lost 1 base and J 0 bases, leaving 10 bases between the germline ends. The CDR3: CASGLAQGYSNQPQHF. The CDR3 region has the DNA TGTGCTAGTGGTTTGGCCCAGGGGTATAGCAATCAGCCCCAGCATTTT.

This clone was detected a few times. The rearrangement links TRBV30 to TRBJ2-5, with 8 bases matching TRBD2. CDR1 GTSNPN and CDR2 SVGIG come from the germline V gene (reference sequence). Trimming at V came to 2 bases and at J to 5 bases, leaving 4 bases not matched to a gene. The CDR3 sequence is 13 residues long. Written as DNA, the CDR3 is TGTGCCTGGAGTCGGGAGGGGACTGAGACCCAGTACTTC. This sequence encodes CAWSREGTETQYF.

V is TRBV6-5 and J is TRBJ2-1; 9 bases match TRBD2. Germline CDR1 reads MNHEY; CDR2 reads SVGAGI. V shed 10 bases and J 6 bases; nucleotides not matched to a gene: 13. This CDR3 comprises 15 residues. In DNA form, the CDR3 reads TGTGCCACCTACCTGAGGCTAGCGGGAACCAATGAGCAGTTCTTC. Its translation is CATYLRLAGTNEQFF.

The J gene is TRBJ2-4, the V gene TRBV29-1; D is unresolved. This CDR3 spans 12 amino acids. The germline CDR1 and CDR2 sequences are SQVTM and ANQGSEA. Trimming removed 6 bases at V and 6 bases at J, with 12 bases between. The CDR3 protein is CSVDPGGNIQYF. For the CDR3, the DNA is TGCAGCGTAGACCCCGGCGGAAACATTCAGTACTTC. Combining the CDR3 with reference TRBV29-1 and TRBJ2-4 gives the whole variable domain SAVISQKPSRDICQRGTSLTIQCQVDSQVTMMFWYRQQPGQSLTLIATANQGSEATYESGFVIDKFPISRPNLTFSTLTVSNMSPEDSSIYLCSVDPGGNIQYFGAGTRLSVL.

This clone has just a few counts. The V call is TRBV7-2, the J call TRBJ1-2, with D unresolved. Germline CDR1 is SGHTA and CDR2 is FQGNSA. Deletions cut 0 bases from V and 8 bases from J, with 4 bases between. The CDR3 contains 11 residues. The CDR3 DNA reads TGTGCCAGCAGCTTAGCATCGGGCTACACCTTC. Its protein product is CASSLASGYTF.

This rearrangement joins TRBV6-5 to TRBJ1-5, with unresolved D. V was pared by 4 bases and J by 6 bases, with 13 bases between. Germline V gene sequence: CDR1 MNHEY, CDR2 SVGAGI. The CDR3 runs to 14 residues. The CDR3 DNA follows: TGTGCCAGCAGTTTAATCGGGGAGGGTCAGCCCCAGCATTTT. Its protein is CASSLIGEGQPQHF.

The chain employs TRBV6-6 and TRBJ1-1, with 10 positions matching TRBD1. V gave up 5 bases and J gave up 2 bases; unmatched junction bases: 8. Looked up from germline, CDR1 is MNHNY and CDR2 is SVGAGI (reference sequence). This CDR3 is built from 16 residues. CDR3 amino acids: CASSIPRQGANTEAFF. The CDR3 DNA follows: TGTGCCAGCAGTATTCCCAGACAGGGGGCTAACACTGAAGCTTTCTTT.

This clone was seen more than once but under ten times. This rearrangement joins TRBV6-1 to TRBJ1-5; weak D call: TRBD1 (6 bases). Looked up from germline, CDR1 is MNHNS and CDR2 is SASEGT. V lost 2 bases and J 0 bases, leaving 11 bases between the germline ends. The length of the CDR3 is 16 residues. CDR3 loop: CASSERTVYSNQPQHF. For the CDR3, the DNA is TGTGCCAGCAGTGAAAGGACAGTGTATAGCAATCAGCCCCAGCATTTT.

This clone has a handful of counts. V usage is TRBV4-1 and J usage is TRBJ2-7, with TRBD1 as a possible D gene (5 bases). Germline-derived CDR1 and CDR2 are MGHRA and YSYEKL. Trimming removed 3 bases from V and 1 base from J, with 16 bases in between. This CDR3 has 16 amino acids. The CDR3 sequence: CASSHIGQGGSYEQYF. CDR3 nucleotides: TGCGCCAGCAGCCATATCGGACAAGGTGGATCCTACGAGCAGTACTTC.

This chain joins TRBV25-1 and TRBJ2-1; maybe TRBD2 (6 bases). Germline CDR1 reads MGHDK; CDR2 reads SYGVNS. CDR3 size: 15 residues. Trimming shortened V by 1 base and J by 5 bases, and 12 bases separated the two germline ends. CDR3: CASSEFRGANNEQFF. For the CDR3, the DNA is TGTGCCAGCAGTGAATTTCGCGGGGCAAACAATGAGCAGTTCTTC.

This clone was counted once. The CDR3 DNA reads TGTGCCTGGAGACCGGGGGTCTATAATTCACCCCTCCACTTT. Its translation is CAWRPGVYNSPLHF. The V and J genes are TRBV30 and TRBJ1-6; the D gene is possibly TRBD1 (5 bases). Germline CDR1 reads GTSNPN; CDR2 reads SVGIG (reference sequence). The V gene lost 3 bases and the J gene lost 3 bases, with 9 bases spanning the gap. This CDR3 has 14 residues. The variable domain in full, with the rest retrieved from reference TRBV30 and TRBJ1-6, is SQTIHQWPATLVQPVGSPLSLECTVEGTSNPNLYWYRQAAGRGLQLLFYSVGIGQISSEVPQNLSASRPQDRQFILSSKKLLLSDSGFYLCAWRPGVYNSPLHFGNGTRLTVT.